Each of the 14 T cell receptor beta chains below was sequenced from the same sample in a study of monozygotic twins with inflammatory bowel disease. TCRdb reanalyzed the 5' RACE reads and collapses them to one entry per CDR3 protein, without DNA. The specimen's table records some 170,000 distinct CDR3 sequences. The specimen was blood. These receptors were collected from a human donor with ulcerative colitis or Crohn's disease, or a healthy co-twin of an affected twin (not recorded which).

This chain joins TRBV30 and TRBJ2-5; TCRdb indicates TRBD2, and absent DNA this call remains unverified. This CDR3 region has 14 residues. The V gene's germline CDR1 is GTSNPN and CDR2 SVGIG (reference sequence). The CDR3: CAWGLGLAGETQYF.

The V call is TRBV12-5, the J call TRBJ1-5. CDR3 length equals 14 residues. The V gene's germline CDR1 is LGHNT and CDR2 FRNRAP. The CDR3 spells CASGLGPANQPQHF.

The CDR3 is CASMGAGDYEQYF. The chain combines TRBV7-9 with TRBJ2-7; absent DNA, TCRdb's TRBD1 call cannot be checked. Germline values: CDR1 SEHNR, CDR2 FQNEAQ (reference sequence). The CDR3 length is 13 residues.

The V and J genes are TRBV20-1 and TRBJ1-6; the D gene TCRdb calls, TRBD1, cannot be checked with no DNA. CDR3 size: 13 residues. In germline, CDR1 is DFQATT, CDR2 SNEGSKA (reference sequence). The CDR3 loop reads CSANNRGGSPLHF.

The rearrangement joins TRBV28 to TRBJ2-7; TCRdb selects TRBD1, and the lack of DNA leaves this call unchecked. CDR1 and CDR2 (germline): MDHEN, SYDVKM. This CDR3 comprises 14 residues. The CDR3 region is CASIMSGEIDEQYF.

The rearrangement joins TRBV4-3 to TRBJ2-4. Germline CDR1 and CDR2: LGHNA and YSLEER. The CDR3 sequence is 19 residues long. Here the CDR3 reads CASSQDWRRPKLAKNIQYF.

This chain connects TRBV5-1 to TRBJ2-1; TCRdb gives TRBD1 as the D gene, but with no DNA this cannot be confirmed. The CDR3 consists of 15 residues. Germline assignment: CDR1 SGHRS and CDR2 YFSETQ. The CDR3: CASSLAGTANNEQFF.

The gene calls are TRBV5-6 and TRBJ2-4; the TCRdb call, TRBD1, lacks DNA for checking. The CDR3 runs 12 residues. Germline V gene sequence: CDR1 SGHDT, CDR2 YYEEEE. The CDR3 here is CASSGGKNIQYF. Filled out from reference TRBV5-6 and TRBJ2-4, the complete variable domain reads DAGVTQSPTHLIKTRGQQVTLRCSPKSGHDTVSWYQQALGQGPQFIFQYYEEEERQRGNFPDRFSGHQFPNYSSELNVNALLLGDSALYLCASSGGKNIQYFGAGTRLSVL.

The CDR3 loop is CASSSSGGAHMKQYF. The chain recombines TRBV7-9 with TRBJ2-3; the D gene TCRdb calls, TRBD1, cannot be checked with no DNA. CDR3 size: 15 residues. Germline-derived CDR1 and CDR2 are SEHNR and FQNEAQ (reference sequence). Supplemented by reference TRBV7-9 and TRBJ2-3, the full variable domain reads DTGVSQNPRHKITKRGQNVTFRCDPISEHNRLYWYRQTLGQGPEFLTYFQNEAQLEKSRLLSDRFSAERPKGSFSTLEIQRTEQGDSAMYLCASSSSGGAHMKQYFGPGTRLTVL.

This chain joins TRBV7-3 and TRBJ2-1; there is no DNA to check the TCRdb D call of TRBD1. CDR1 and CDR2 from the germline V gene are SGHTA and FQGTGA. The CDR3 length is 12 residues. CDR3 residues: CASSRPGDEQFF. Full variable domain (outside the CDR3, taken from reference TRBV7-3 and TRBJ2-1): GAGVSQTPSNKVTEKGKYVELRCDPISGHTALYWYRQSLGQGPEFLIYFQGTGAADDSGLPNDRFFAVRPEGSVSTLKIQRTERGDSAVYLCASSRPGDEQFFGPGTRLTVL.

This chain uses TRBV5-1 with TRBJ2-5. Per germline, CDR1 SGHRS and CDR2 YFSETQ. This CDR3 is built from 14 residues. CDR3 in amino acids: CASSQQTFGETQYF. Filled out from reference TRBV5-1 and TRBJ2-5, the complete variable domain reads KAGVTQTPRYLIKTRGQQVTLSCSPISGHRSVSWYQQTPGQGLQFLFEYFSETQRNKGNFPGRFSGRQFSNSRSEMNVSTLELGDSALYLCASSQQTFGETQYFGPGTRLLVL.

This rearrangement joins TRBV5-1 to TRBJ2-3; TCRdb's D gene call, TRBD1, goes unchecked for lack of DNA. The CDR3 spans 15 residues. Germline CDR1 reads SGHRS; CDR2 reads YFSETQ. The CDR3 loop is CASSTYRGESDTQYF.

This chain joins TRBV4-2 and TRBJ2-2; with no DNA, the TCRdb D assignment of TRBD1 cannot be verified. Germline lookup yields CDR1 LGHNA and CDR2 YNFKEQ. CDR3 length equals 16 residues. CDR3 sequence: CASSHPSGANTGELFF.

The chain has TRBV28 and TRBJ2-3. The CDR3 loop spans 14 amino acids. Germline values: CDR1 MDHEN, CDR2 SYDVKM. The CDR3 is CASSLTPSTDTQYF. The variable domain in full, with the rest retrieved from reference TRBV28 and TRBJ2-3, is DVKVTQSSRYLVKRTGEKVFLECVQDMDHENMFWYRQDPGLGLRLIYFSYDVKMKEKGDIPEGYSVSREKKERFSLILESASTNQTSMYLCASSLTPSTDTQYFGPGTRLTVL.